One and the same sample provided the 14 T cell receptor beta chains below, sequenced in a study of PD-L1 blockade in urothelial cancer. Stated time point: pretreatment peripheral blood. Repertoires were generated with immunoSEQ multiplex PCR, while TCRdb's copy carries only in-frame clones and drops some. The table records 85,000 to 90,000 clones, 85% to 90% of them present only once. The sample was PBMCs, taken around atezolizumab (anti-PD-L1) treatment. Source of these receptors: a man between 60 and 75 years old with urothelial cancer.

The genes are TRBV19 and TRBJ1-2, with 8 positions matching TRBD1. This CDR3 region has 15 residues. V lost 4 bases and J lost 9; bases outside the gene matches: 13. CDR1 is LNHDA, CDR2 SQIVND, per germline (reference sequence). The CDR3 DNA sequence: TGTGCCAGTAGTAGCCGGGACAGGACATTGGGGAGCTACACCTTC. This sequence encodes CASSSRDRTLGSYTF.

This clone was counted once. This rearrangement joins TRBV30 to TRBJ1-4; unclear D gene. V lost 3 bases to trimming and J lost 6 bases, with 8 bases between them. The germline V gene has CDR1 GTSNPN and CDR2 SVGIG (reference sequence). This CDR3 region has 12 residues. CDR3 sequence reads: CAWSDKYEKLFF. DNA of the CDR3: TGTGCCTGGAGCGACAAGTATGAAAAACTGTTTTTT.

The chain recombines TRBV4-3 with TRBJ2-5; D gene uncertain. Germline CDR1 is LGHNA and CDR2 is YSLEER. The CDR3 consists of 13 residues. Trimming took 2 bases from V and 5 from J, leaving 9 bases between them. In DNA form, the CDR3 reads TGCGCCAGCAGCCAAAACCTCGGGGAGACCCAGTACTTC. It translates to CASSQNLGETQYF.

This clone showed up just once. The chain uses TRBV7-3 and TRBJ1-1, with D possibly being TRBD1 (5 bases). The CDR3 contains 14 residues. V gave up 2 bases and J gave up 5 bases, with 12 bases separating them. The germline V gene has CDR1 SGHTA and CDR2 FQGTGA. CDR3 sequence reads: CASSLGWEGTEAFF. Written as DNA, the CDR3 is TGTGCCAGCAGCTTAGGCTGGGAGGGGACTGAAGCTTTCTTT.

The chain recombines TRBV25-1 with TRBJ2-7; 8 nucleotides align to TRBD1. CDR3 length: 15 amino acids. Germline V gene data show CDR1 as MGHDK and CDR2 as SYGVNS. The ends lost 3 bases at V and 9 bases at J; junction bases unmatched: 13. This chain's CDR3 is CASSETTGVVFGQYF. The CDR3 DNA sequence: TGTGCCAGCAGTGAGACGACAGGGGTGGTATTCGGGCAGTACTTC.

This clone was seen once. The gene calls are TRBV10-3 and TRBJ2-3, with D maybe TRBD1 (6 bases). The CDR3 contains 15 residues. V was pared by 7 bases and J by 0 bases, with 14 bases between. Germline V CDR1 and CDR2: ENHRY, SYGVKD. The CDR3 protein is CAIMSGQSSTDTQYF. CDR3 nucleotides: TGTGCCATCATGTCCGGACAGTCGAGCACAGATACGCAGTATTTT.

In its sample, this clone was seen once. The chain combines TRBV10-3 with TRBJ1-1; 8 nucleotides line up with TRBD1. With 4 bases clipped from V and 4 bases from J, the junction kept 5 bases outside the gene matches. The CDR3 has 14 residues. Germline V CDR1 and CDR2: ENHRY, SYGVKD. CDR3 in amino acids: CAISGQGKGTEAFF. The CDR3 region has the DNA TGTGCCATCAGTGGACAGGGGAAAGGCACTGAAGCTTTCTTT.

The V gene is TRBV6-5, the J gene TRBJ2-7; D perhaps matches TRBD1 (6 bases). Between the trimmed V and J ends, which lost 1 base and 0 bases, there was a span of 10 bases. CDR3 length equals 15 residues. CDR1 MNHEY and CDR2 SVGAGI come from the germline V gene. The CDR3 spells CASSYYQGSSYEQYF. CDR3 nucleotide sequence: TGTGCCAGCAGTTACTACCAGGGGAGCTCCTACGAGCAGTACTTC.

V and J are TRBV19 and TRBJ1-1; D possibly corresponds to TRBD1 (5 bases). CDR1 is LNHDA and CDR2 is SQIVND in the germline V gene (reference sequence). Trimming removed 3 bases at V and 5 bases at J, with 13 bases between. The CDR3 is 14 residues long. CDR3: CASSMGRDRTEAFF. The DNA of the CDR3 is TGTGCCAGTAGTATGGGCAGGGATAGGACTGAAGCTTTCTTT.

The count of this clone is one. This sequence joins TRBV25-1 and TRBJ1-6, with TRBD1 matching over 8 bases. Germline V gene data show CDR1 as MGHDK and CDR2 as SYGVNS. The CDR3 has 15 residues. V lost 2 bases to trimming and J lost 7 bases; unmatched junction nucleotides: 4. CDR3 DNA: TGTGCCAGCAGTGAAAGCCGGGACAGGAATTCACCCCTCCACTTT. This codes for CASSESRDRNSPLHF. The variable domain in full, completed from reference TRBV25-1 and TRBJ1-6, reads EADIYQTPRYLVIGTGKKITLECSQTMGHDKMYWYQQDPGMELHLIHYSYGVNSTEKGDLSSESTVSRIRTEHFPLTLESARPSHTSQYLCASSESRDRNSPLHFGNGTRLTVT.

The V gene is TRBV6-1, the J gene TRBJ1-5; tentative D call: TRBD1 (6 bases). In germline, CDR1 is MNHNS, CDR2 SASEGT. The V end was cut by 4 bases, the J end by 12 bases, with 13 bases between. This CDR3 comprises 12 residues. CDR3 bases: TGTGCCAGCAGTGGTGGGGGCTTTCTCCAGCATTTT. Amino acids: CASSGGGFLQHF.

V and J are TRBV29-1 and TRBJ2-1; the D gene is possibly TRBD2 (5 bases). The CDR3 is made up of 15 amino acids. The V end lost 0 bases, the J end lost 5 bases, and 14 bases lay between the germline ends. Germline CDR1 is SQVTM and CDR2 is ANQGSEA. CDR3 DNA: TGCAGCGTTGAAGATCCAAGGCCCGGGAACAATGAGCAGTTCTTC. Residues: CSVEDPRPGNNEQFF.

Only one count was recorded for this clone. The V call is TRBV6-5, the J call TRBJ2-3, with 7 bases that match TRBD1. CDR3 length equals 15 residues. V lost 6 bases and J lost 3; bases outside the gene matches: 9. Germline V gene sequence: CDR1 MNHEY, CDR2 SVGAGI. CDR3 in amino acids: CASRRRDSRTDTQYF. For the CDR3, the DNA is TGTGCCAGCAGGCGCAGGGACAGCCGAACAGATACGCAGTATTTT.

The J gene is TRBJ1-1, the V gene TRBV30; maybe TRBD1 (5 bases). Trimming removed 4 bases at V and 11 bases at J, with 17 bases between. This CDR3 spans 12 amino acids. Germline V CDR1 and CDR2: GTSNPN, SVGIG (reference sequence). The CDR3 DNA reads TGTGCCTGGATCTCAGGGTCGGGGGGGGCTTTCTTT. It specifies CAWISGSGGAFF.